This is a list of T cell receptor beta chains from one sample in a study of beta chain features in type 1 diabetes. Repertoires were generated with immunoSEQ multiplex PCR, while TCRdb's copy carries only in-frame clones and drops some. The table has 100,000 to 150,000 clones, 15% to 20% seen once; the top ten hold around 2.7%. The specimen was central memory CD4+ T cells from blood. These receptors came from a man younger than 35 with type 1 diabetes. Each CDR3 is given without its conserved first and last residue. The D gene is left open where the match is weak. Size values are once, few and many counts, or a class for expanded clones, and some rows have none.

cdr3_aa j_call clone_size v_call d_call
ASSPRHGGNIQY TRBJ2-4 . TRBV7-9 .
ASSSTGGTNEKLF TRBJ1-4 . TRBV7-3 TRBD1
ASSFQVGLSYEQY TRBJ2-7 . TRBV7-2 .
ASSPRTASTDTQY TRBJ2-3 few TRBV6-5 .
ASSEQGRETQY TRBJ2-5 once TRBV2 .
ASSLSGGTDTQY TRBJ2-3 few TRBV7-3 .
AWSGRREQY TRBJ2-7 few TRBV30 .
ASASPTNEQF TRBJ2-1 many TRBV6-6 .
ASTDGWDIQY TRBJ2-4 . TRBV6-5 .
ASSLGWTSRIEQY TRBJ2-7 many TRBV7-9 TRBD2
ASSSLTGFAYEQY TRBJ2-7 . TRBV5-1 TRBD1
ASSQPGQRRGQETQY TRBJ2-5 few TRBV23-1 TRBD1
ASSEFGQGNTEAF TRBJ1-1 . TRBV10-1 TRBD1
ASSFAGEGYT TRBJ1-2 . TRBV7-2 .
SASPGWAMNTEAF TRBJ1-1 . TRBV29-1 .
ASDRDANTGELF TRBJ2-2 . TRBV2 .
ASSQDPPRQQF TRBJ2-1 . TRBV16 .
ASSQDVETGLDEQY TRBJ2-7 few TRBV4-3 TRBD1
ASSQVGQGTNEQY TRBJ2-7 . TRBV16 .
ASSPFGEVDTEAF TRBJ1-1 few TRBV18 .
ASTHTAGAGDYGYT TRBJ1-2 . TRBV25-1 .
ASSRGTSGQETQY TRBJ2-5 . TRBV19 TRBD2
ASSIQSYSGNTIY TRBJ1-3 . TRBV9 .
ASSETQGALYEQY TRBJ2-7 . TRBV7-6 TRBD1
ASRDPALNTGELF TRBJ2-2 . TRBV2 .